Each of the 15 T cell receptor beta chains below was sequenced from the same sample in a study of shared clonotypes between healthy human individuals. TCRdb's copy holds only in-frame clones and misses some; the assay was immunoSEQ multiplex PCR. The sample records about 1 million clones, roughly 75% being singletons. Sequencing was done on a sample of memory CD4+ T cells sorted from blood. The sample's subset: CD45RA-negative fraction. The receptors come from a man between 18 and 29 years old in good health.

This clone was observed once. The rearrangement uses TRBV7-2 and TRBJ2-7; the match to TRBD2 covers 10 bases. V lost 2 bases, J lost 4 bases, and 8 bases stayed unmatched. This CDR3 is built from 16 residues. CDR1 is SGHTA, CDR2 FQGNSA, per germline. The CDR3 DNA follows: TGTGCCAGCAGCTTATCCGGGACTAGCGCAATTTACGAGCAGTACTTC. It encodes CASSLSGTSAIYEQYF.

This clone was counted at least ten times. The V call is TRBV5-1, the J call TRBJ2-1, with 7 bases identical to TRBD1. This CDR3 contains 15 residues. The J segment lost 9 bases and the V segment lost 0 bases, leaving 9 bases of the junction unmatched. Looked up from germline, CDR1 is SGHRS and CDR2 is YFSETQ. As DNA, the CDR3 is TGCGCCAGCAGCTTGGGGACAGGCTTAAGGGGTGAGCAGTTCTTC. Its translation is CASSLGTGLRGEQFF.

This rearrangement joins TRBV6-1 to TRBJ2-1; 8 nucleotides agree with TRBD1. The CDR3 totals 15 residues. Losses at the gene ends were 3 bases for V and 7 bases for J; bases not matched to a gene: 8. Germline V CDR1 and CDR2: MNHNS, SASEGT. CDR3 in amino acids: CASSDIGQGRNEQFF. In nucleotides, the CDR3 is TGTGCCAGCAGTGACATCGGACAGGGACGTAATGAGCAGTTCTTC.

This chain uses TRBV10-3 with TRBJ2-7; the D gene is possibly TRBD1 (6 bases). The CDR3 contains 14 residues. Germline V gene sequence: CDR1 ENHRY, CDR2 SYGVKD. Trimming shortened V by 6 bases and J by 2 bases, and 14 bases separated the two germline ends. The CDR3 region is CAIRREQGAYEQYF. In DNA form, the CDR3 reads TGTGCCATCAGAAGAGAACAGGGAGCCTACGAGCAGTACTTC.

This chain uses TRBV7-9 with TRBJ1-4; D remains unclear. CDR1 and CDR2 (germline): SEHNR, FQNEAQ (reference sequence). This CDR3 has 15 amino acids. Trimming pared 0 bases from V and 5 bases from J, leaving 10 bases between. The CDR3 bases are TGTGCCAGCAGCTTAGCAATCGGACGGAATGAAAAACTGTTTTTT. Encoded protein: CASSLAIGRNEKLFF.

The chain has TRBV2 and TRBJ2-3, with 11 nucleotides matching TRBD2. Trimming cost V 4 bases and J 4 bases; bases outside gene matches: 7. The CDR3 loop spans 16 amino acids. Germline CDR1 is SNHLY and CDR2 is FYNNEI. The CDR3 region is CASSGPVAGGSDTQYF. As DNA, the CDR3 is TGTGCCAGCAGTGGTCCAGTAGCGGGGGGGTCAGATACGCAGTATTTT.

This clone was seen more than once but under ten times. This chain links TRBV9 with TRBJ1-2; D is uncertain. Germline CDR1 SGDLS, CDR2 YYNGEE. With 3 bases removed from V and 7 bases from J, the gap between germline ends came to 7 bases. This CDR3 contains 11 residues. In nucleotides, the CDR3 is TGTGCCAGCAGCGGAGGAGGTGGCTACACCTTC. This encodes CASSGGGGYTF. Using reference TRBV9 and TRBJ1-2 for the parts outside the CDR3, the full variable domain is DSGVTQTPKHLITATGQRVTLRCSPRSGDLSVYWYQQSLDQGLQFLIQYYNGEERAKGNILERFSAQQFPDLHSELNLSSLELGDSALYFCASSGGGGYTFGSGTRLTVV.

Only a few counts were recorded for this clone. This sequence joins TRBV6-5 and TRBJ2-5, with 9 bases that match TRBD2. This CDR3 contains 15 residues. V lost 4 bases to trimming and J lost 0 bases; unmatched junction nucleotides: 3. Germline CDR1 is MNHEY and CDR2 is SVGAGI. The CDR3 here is CASSLSGGYQETQYF. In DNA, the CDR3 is TGTGCCAGCAGTTTGAGCGGGGGGTACCAAGAGACCCAGTACTTC.

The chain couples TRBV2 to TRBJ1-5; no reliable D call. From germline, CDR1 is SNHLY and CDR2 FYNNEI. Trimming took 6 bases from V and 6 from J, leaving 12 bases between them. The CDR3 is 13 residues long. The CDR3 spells CASSSPARQPQHF. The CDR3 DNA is TGTGCCAGCAGCTCCCCGGCGCGTCAGCCCCAGCATTTT.

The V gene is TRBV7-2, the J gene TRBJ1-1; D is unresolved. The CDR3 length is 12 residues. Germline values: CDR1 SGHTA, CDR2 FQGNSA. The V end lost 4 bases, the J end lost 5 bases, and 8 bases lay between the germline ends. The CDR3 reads CASSSAPTEAFF. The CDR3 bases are TGTGCCAGCAGCTCAGCCCCAACTGAAGCTTTCTTT.

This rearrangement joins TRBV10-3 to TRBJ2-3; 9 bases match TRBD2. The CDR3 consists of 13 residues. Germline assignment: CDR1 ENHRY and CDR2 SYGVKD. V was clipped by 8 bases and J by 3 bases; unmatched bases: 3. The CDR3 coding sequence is TGTGCCATCGCGGGGGGGGCGACAGATACGCAGTATTTT. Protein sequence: CAIAGGATDTQYF.

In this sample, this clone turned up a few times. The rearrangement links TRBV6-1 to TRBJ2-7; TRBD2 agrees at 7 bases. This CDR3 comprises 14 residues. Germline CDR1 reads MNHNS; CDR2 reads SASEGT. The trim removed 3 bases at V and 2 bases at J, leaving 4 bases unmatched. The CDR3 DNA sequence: TGTGCCAGCAGTGAGGGGGGGGACCCCTACGAGCAGTACTTC. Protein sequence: CASSEGGDPYEQYF.

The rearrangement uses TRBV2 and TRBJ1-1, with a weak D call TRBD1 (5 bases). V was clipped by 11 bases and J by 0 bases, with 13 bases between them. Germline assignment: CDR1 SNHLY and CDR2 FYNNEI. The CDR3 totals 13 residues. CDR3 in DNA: TGTGCCGGAAAGACAGAGATGAACACTGAAGCTTTCTTT. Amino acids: CAGKTEMNTEAFF.

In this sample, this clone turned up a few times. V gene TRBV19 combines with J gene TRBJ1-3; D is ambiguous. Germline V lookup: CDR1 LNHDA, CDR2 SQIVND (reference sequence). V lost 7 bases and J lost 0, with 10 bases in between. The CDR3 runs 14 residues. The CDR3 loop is CASTTTNSGNTIYF. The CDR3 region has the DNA TGTGCCAGTACTACTACGAACTCTGGAAACACCATATATTTT.

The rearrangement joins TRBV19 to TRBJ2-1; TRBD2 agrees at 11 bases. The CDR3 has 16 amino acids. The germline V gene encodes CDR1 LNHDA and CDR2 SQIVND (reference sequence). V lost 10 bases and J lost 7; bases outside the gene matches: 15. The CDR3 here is CATRPNLAGGKNEQFF. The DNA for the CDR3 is TGTGCCACTCGACCAAACTTAGCGGGGGGGAAGAATGAGCAGTTCTTC. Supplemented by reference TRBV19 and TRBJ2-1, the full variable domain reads DGGITQSPKYLFRKEGQNVTLSCEQNLNHDAMYWYRQDPGQGLRLIYYSQIVNDFQKGDIAEGYSVSREKKESFPLTVTSAQKNPTAFYLCATRPNLAGGKNEQFFGPGTRLTVL.